What follows are 19 T cell receptor beta chains derived from one specimen sequenced in a study of blood T cell repertoires in COVID-19. The repertoire was sequenced with immunoSEQ multiplex PCR; TCRdb's copy has only in-frame clones and lacks some. The sample lists about 340,000 clones, approximately 86% occurring once. Source material: peripheral blood. These receptors all stem from an older woman with COVID-19, enrolled during active disease.

The chain links TRBV9 to TRBJ1-2, with unresolved D. Trimming removed 2 bases from V and 6 bases from J, with 20 bases in between. Germline V lookup: CDR1 SGDLS, CDR2 YYNGEE. The CDR3 length is 16 residues. CDR3 sequence reads: CASSVWIGSGGNGYTF. DNA for the CDR3: TGTGCCAGCAGCGTTTGGATAGGGTCAGGAGGGAATGGCTACACCTTC.

The CDR3 here is CASSELNEQYF. The CDR3 DNA is TGCGCCAGCAGTGAACTTAACGAGCAGTACTTC. The chain couples TRBV10-2 to TRBJ2-7; D not certain. Germline CDR1 WSHSY, CDR2 SAAADI. This CDR3 region has 11 residues. Trimming left V 3 bases short and J 5 bases short, with 5 bases between.

The chain combines TRBV19 with TRBJ1-4, with D maybe TRBD1 (5 bases). The length of the CDR3 is 13 residues. Trimming cost V 0 bases and J 7 bases, with 6 bases left between them. Germline V gives CDR1 LNHDA, CDR2 SQIVND (reference sequence). The CDR3 loop is CASSIDGGEKLFF. The CDR3 DNA is TGTGCCAGTAGTATAGACGGGGGTGAAAAACTGTTTTTT.

The chain recombines TRBV5-4 with TRBJ2-7, with D tentatively TRBD1 (5 bases). In germline, CDR1 is SGHNT, CDR2 YYREEE (reference sequence). This CDR3 spans 13 amino acids. Trimming took off 2 bases at V and 2 bases at J, with 8 bases between the two ends. The CDR3 bases are TGTGCCAGCAGCTTTCAGGGCGCCTACGAGCAGTACTTC. Translated, it gives CASSFQGAYEQYF.

As regards this clone: Different DNA sequences within this sample yield the same CDR3. The chain recombines TRBV6-5 with TRBJ1-2; TRBD1 agrees at 7 bases. With V trimmed by 6 bases and J by 8 bases, 9 bases remained unmatched. The CDR3 has 13 amino acids. Germline V CDR1 and CDR2: MNHEY, SVGAGI. The CDR3 sequence: CASSRTGGSGYTF. For the CDR3, the DNA is TGTGCCAGCAGCCGGACAGGAGGGTCGGGCTACACCTTC.

This clone appeared once. V gene TRBV13 combines with J gene TRBJ2-5; no reliable D call. Trimming stripped 0 bases from V and 5 bases from J, with 4 bases between. This CDR3 has 12 residues. Germline values: CDR1 PRHDT, CDR2 FYEKMQ (reference sequence). The CDR3: CASSLGRETQYF. The CDR3 bases are TGTGCCAGCAGCTTAGGCCGGGAGACCCAGTACTTC.

The V and J genes are TRBV5-1 and TRBJ1-4, with TRBD1 matching 7 bases. The V and J ends lost 3 bases and 7 bases, in that order; junction bases with no gene match: 12. The CDR3 consists of 16 residues. Per germline, CDR1 SGHRS and CDR2 YFSETQ. This CDR3 is CASSYGTLAGGEKLFF. CDR3 coding DNA: TGCGCCAGCAGCTACGGGACCCTGGCAGGGGGTGAAAAACTGTTTTTT.

V gene TRBV12-3 or TRBV12-4 combines with J gene TRBJ1-2; D is unresolved. This CDR3 comprises 11 residues. V gave up 5 bases and J gave up 8 bases, with 9 bases separating them. The CDR3: CASSRGYGYTF. The CDR3 coding sequence is TGTGCCAGCAGTCGCGGTTACGGCTACACCTTC.

This clone was counted only a few times. The chain combines TRBV6-5 with TRBJ2-7; D remains ambiguous. The germline gives CDR1 MNHEY, CDR2 SVGAGI. V shed 0 bases and J shed 3 bases, with 12 bases lying between them. This CDR3 is 15 amino acids long. CDR3 loop: CASSYSRGADYEQYF. The CDR3 DNA reads as TGTGCCAGCAGTTACTCGCGCGGAGCTGACTACGAGCAGTACTTC.

The V and J genes are TRBV7-2 and TRBJ2-7; perhaps TRBD2 as D (5 bases). Looked up from germline, CDR1 is SGHTA and CDR2 is FQGNSA. V was trimmed by 5 bases and J by 4 bases, leaving 18 bases between them. The CDR3 is 15 amino acids. The CDR3 DNA is TGTGCCAGCAGCACACCCGGGAAACTAGTATACGAGCAGTACTTC. It encodes CASSTPGKLVYEQYF.

This clone was seen a few times. V is TRBV11-2 and J is TRBJ1-2; TRBD1 might be the D (6 bases). The CDR3 is made up of 15 amino acids. The germline V and J ends were trimmed by 5 bases and 8 bases, with 21 bases remaining between them. Per germline, CDR1 SGHAT and CDR2 FQNNGV. CDR3 nucleotide sequence: TGTGCCAGCAGCGCCTCCCGGACAGTCAGGTGGGGCTACACCTTC. Translating gives CASSASRTVRWGYTF.

The rearrangement links TRBV5-1 to TRBJ2-7; 8 bases map to TRBD1. Germline-derived CDR1 and CDR2 are SGHRS and YFSETQ. The length of the CDR3 is 14 residues. V lost 3 bases and J lost 2; bases outside the gene matches: 4. The CDR3 nucleotides are TGCGCCAGCAGCTCTGAGGGACAGGCCTACGAGCAGTACTTC. It codes for CASSSEGQAYEQYF.

The V and J genes are TRBV7-8 and TRBJ2-1, with 7 nucleotides matching TRBD2. Germline values: CDR1 SGHVS, CDR2 FQNEAQ. J was trimmed by 10 bases and V by 1 base; bases with no gene match: 7. The CDR3 extends over 14 amino acids. Written as DNA, the CDR3 is TGTGCCAGCAGCTTAGTAGGCGGGGGAGGCGAGCAGTTCTTC. Its translation: CASSLVGGGGEQFF.

The J gene is TRBJ1-1, the V gene TRBV10-3; maybe TRBD1 (6 bases). The CDR3 contains 12 residues. Germline CDR1 is ENHRY and CDR2 is SYGVKD. V was cut by 4 bases and J by 8 bases, with 11 bases left in between. CDR3 bases: TGTGCCATCAGTGGGGGGGGGCCAGAAGCTTTCTTT. This encodes CAISGGGPEAFF.

A single count supports this clone. V is TRBV29-1 and J is TRBJ2-1; the D gene is possibly TRBD2 (5 bases). V was clipped by 7 bases and J by 0 bases, with 10 bases between them. The germline CDR1 and CDR2 sequences are SQVTM and ANQGSEA. The CDR3 runs to 13 residues. The CDR3 sequence: CSAGRGSYNEQFF. The CDR3 DNA follows: TGCAGCGCGGGCCGGGGCTCCTACAATGAGCAGTTCTTC.

The V and J genes are TRBV9 and TRBJ1-2; 8 bases are shared with TRBD1. This CDR3 comprises 14 residues. Germline trimming cut 4 bases from V and 3 bases from J; bases unmatched to any gene: 5. In germline, CDR1 is SGDLS, CDR2 YYNGEE. CDR3 sequence: CASSITTGDYGYTF. The CDR3 coding sequence is TGTGCCAGCAGCATTACGACAGGGGACTATGGCTACACCTTC.

This chain uses TRBV12-3 or TRBV12-4 with TRBJ1-1; D gene ambiguous. The CDR3 runs to 13 residues. Trimming removed 3 bases from V and 8 bases from J, with 13 bases in between. For the CDR3, the DNA is TGTGCCAGCAGTTTGAGGGTGGGAGGGGAAGCTTTCTTT. Translating it yields CASSLRVGGEAFF.

The chain couples TRBV5-5 to TRBJ1-5; D is perhaps TRBD1 (5 bases). The ends were cut back, 4 bases at V and 1 base at J, with 15 bases in the middle. The CDR3 is made up of 16 amino acids. Germline V gene sequence: CDR1 SGHKS, CDR2 YYEKEE (reference sequence). CDR3 loop: CASSVRGQQSNQPQHF. The DNA of the CDR3 is TGTGCCAGCAGCGTGCGGGGCCAACAGAGCAATCAGCCCCAGCATTTT.

The chain employs TRBV29-1 and TRBJ2-1, with 9 nucleotides matching TRBD2. Germline V CDR1 and CDR2: SQVTM, ANQGSEA. Trimming took 2 bases from V and 3 from J; bases not matched to a gene: 8. The CDR3 has 16 residues. This CDR3 reads CSVELAGGRHYNEQFF. CDR3 coding DNA: TGCAGCGTTGAACTGGCGGGGGGGAGACACTACAATGAGCAGTTCTTC.